One sample yielded the 30 T cell receptor beta chains listed below, sequenced in a study of T cell responses to AZD1222 COVID-19 vaccine. Profiling relied on immunoSEQ multiplex PCR, and the TCRdb table lists in-frame clones only, not all of them. The sample yields roughly 100,000 clones, about 82% seen once. The source was peripheral blood, collected on day 0 of AZD1222 vaccination. The receptors come from an adult in good health.

About this clone itself: The same CDR3 is also encoded by other DNA sequences in this sample. The chain combines TRBV7-3 with TRBJ2-1, with TRBD2 as a possible D gene (6 bases). Germline CDR1 SGHTA, CDR2 FQGTGA. Trimming removed 2 bases at V and 7 bases at J, with 15 bases between. This CDR3 has 15 residues. CDR3 nucleotide sequence: TGTGCCAGCAGCTTAGAGCGGGCTCTCGTTAATGAGCAGTTCTTC. Its protein product is CASSLERALVNEQFF.

The V gene is TRBV7-9, the J gene TRBJ2-7; 9 positions agree with TRBD1. Unmatched junction bases numbered 0, after V lost 3 bases and J lost 3 bases. Germline lookup yields CDR1 SEHNR and CDR2 FQNEAQ (reference sequence). This CDR3 region has 13 residues. CDR3 loop: CASSLDRGYEQYF. CDR3 coding DNA: TGTGCCAGCAGCTTGGACAGGGGCTACGAGCAGTACTTC.

This CDR3 is CASSLWGQSQETQYF. The CDR3 nucleotides are TGTGCCAGCAGCCTATGGGGACAGAGTCAAGAGACCCAGTACTTC. The V call is TRBV7-2, the J call TRBJ2-5, with TRBD1 matching 7 bases. Germline-derived CDR1 and CDR2 are SGHTA and FQGNSA. CDR3 length: 15 residues. V trimming: 5 bases; J trimming: 2 bases; junction bases outside the gene matches: 8. The full variable domain, completed using reference TRBV7-2 and TRBJ2-5, is GAGVSQSPSNKVTEKGKDVELRCDPISGHTALYWYRQSLGQGLEFLIYFQGNSAPDKSGLPSDRFSAERTGGSVSTLTIQRTQQEDSAVYLCASSLWGQSQETQYFGPGTRLLVL.

The chain joins TRBV28 to TRBJ1-5; no reliable D call. CDR3 length: 13 amino acids. Germline V CDR1 and CDR2: MDHEN, SYDVKM. V lost 3 bases and J 9 bases, leaving 12 bases between the germline ends. CDR3 loop: CASSLDRTRPQHF. CDR3 coding DNA: TGTGCCAGCAGTTTGGACCGCACTCGGCCCCAGCATTTT.

This sequence joins TRBV5-1 and TRBJ2-3; 11 bases are shared with TRBD2. CDR3 length: 18 amino acids. After removal of 5 bases from V and 2 bases from J, the junction contained 13 bases not matched to a gene. Germline V gene data show CDR1 as SGHRS and CDR2 as YFSETQ. The CDR3 DNA sequence: TGCGCCAGCAGATCTTCCTGGAGTAGCGGGAGGGCCACAGATACGCAGTATTTT. Translating it yields CASRSSWSSGRATDTQYF.

This sequence joins TRBV12-5 and TRBJ2-3; maybe TRBD2 (5 bases). This CDR3 contains 13 residues. Germline V lookup: CDR1 LGHNT, CDR2 FRNRAP. V was shortened by 9 bases and J by 0 bases, with 10 bases between the two germline ends. CDR3 amino acids: CASGEGSTDTQYF. The DNA for the CDR3 is TGTGCTAGCGGTGAGGGTAGCACAGATACGCAGTATTTT.

V is TRBV28 and J is TRBJ1-1, with D perhaps TRBD1 (6 bases). The germline gives CDR1 MDHEN, CDR2 SYDVKM. The CDR3 covers 13 residues. V was pared by 7 bases and J by 7 bases, with 16 bases between. The CDR3 here is CASNRVEQGEAFF. The CDR3, as DNA: TGTGCCAGCAACAGGGTCGAACAAGGTGAAGCTTTCTTT. The full variable domain, in which reference TRBV28 and TRBJ1-1 provide the parts outside the CDR3, is DVKVTQSSRYLVKRTGEKVFLECVQDMDHENMFWYRQDPGLGLRLIYFSYDVKMKEKGDIPEGYSVSREKKERFSLILESASTNQTSMYLCASNRVEQGEAFFGQGTRLTVV.

This clone came up once. The chain is built from TRBV11-3 and TRBJ2-1; 9 nucleotides line up with TRBD1. In germline, CDR1 is SGHNT, CDR2 YENEEA. The ends lost 1 base at V and 9 bases at J; junction bases unmatched: 7. The CDR3 contains 15 residues. Here the CDR3 reads CASSLVRGQGGEQFF. As DNA, the CDR3 is TGTGCCAGCAGCTTAGTAAGGGGACAGGGCGGTGAGCAGTTCTTC.

The CDR3 sequence: CASSYNVGETQYF. The CDR3 DNA sequence: TGTGCCAGCAGTTATAATGTGGGGGAGACCCAGTACTTC. The chain is built from TRBV27 and TRBJ2-5, with unresolved D. From germline, CDR1 is MNHEY and CDR2 SMNVEV (reference sequence). Trimming took 4 bases from V and 5 from J, leaving 11 bases between them. This CDR3 spans 13 amino acids.

The rearrangement uses TRBV5-6 and TRBJ1-4; the D gene is possibly TRBD1 (6 bases). Deletions cut 4 bases from V and 0 bases from J, with 13 bases between. The CDR3 sequence is 16 residues long. In germline, CDR1 is SGHDT, CDR2 YYEEEE. CDR3 coding DNA: TGTGCCAGCAGCCCTCAGGGGTTCTCAACTAATGAAAAACTGTTTTTT. Translating it yields CASSPQGFSTNEKLFF. Drawing the rest from reference TRBV5-6 and TRBJ1-4, the complete variable domain is DAGVTQSPTHLIKTRGQQVTLRCSPKSGHDTVSWYQQALGQGPQFIFQYYEEEERQRGNFPDRFSGHQFPNYSSELNVNALLLGDSALYLCASSPQGFSTNEKLFFGSGTQLSVL.

This chain joins TRBV6-1 and TRBJ2-3; a possible D gene is TRBD1 (6 bases). The V end lost 6 bases, the J end lost 0 bases, and 16 bases lay between the germline ends. Germline V gene data show CDR1 as MNHNS and CDR2 as SASEGT. The length of the CDR3 is 16 residues. Here the CDR3 DNA reads TGTGCCAGCAGCGAAATACAGGGTCGGAGCACAGATACGCAGTATTTT. Its translation: CASSEIQGRSTDTQYF.

The V gene is TRBV29-1, the J gene TRBJ1-4; D perhaps matches TRBD1 (5 bases). The CDR3 has 16 amino acids. Trimming left V 4 bases short and J 5 bases short, with 20 bases between. Germline loops: CDR1 SQVTM, CDR2 ANQGSEA. The CDR3 DNA reads as TGCAGCGTTGGTCAGGGACGCACTACCACAAATGAAAAACTGTTTTTT. This sequence encodes CSVGQGRTTTNEKLFF. Supplemented by reference TRBV29-1 and TRBJ1-4, the full variable domain reads SAVISQKPSRDICQRGTSLTIQCQVDSQVTMMFWYRQQPGQSLTLIATANQGSEATYESGFVIDKFPISRPNLTFSTLTVSNMSPEDSSIYLCSVGQGRTTTNEKLFFGSGTQLSVL.

This clone was found a few times. The chain links TRBV5-1 to TRBJ2-1; the match to TRBD2 covers 12 bases. The CDR3 loop spans 16 amino acids. J gave up 5 bases and V 4 bases, and 7 bases lay outside the gene matches. Germline assignment: CDR1 SGHRS and CDR2 YFSETQ. CDR3 coding DNA: TGCGCCAGCAGCCTGGGCGGACTAGCGGGAAACAATGAGCAGTTCTTC. Encoded protein: CASSLGGLAGNNEQFF.

This clone was found a few times. The genes are TRBV4-1 and TRBJ1-6; D is ambiguous. CDR3 length: 12 amino acids. Germline CDR1 is MGHRA and CDR2 is YSYEKL. With 2 bases removed from V and 9 bases from J, the gap between germline ends came to 5 bases. For the CDR3, the DNA is TGCGCCAGCAGCCAATCCCTTTCACCCCTCCACTTT. Protein: CASSQSLSPLHF.

This clone was seen just once. The chain recombines TRBV10-3 with TRBJ2-3, with 7 bases lining up with TRBD2. The V gene's germline CDR1 is ENHRY and CDR2 SYGVKD. The CDR3 consists of 17 residues. The V and J ends lost 0 bases and 2 bases, in that order; junction bases with no gene match: 8. The DNA of the CDR3 is TGTGCCATCAGTGAGTCGTCCGGCGGGAGACCCACAGATACGCAGTATTTT. Amino acids: CAISESSGGRPTDTQYF.

V is TRBV5-4 and J is TRBJ2-7; 9 bases match TRBD1. After removal of 4 bases from V and 3 bases from J, the junction contained 8 bases not matched to a gene. Germline-derived CDR1 and CDR2 are SGHNT and YYREEE (reference sequence). The CDR3 covers 15 residues. CDR3 in amino acids: CASSGSGTGIYEQYF. The CDR3 coding sequence is TGTGCCAGCAGCGGGTCCGGGACAGGGATCTACGAGCAGTACTTC.

This clone was detected only a few times. This chain connects TRBV27 to TRBJ1-2, with 7 bases aligning to TRBD1. The CDR3 length is 15 residues. Germline CDR1 reads MNHEY; CDR2 reads SMNVEV (reference sequence). Germline trimming cut 2 bases from V and 0 bases from J; bases unmatched to any gene: 3. The CDR3 loop reads CASSLRQGANYGYTF. CDR3 DNA: TGTGCCAGCAGTTTAAGGCAGGGGGCTAACTATGGCTACACCTTC.

This clone showed up just a few times. The rearrangement uses TRBV6-2 or TRBV6-3 and TRBJ2-3; D is ambiguous. Germline values: CDR1 MNHEY, CDR2 SVGEGT. CDR3 size: 15 residues. Trimming left V 5 bases short and J 0 bases short, with 12 bases between. As DNA, the CDR3 is TGTGCCAGCAGTCTGTATGCTTCTAGCACAGATACGCAGTATTTT. Translating gives CASSLYASSTDTQYF.

V gene TRBV12-5 combines with J gene TRBJ1-2; 10 nucleotides agree with TRBD1. Germline V CDR1 and CDR2: LGHNT, FRNRAP. Trimming removed 2 bases from V and 0 bases from J; junction bases left unmatched: 15. This CDR3 contains 20 residues. The CDR3 region is CASGLFLPGQGHLTNYGYTF. CDR3 sequence (DNA): TGTGCTAGTGGTTTGTTTCTACCGGGACAGGGGCACCTAACTAACTATGGCTACACCTTC.

V is TRBV6-5 and J is TRBJ1-5, with a possible D match to TRBD1 (5 bases). CDR1 and CDR2 (germline): MNHEY, SVGAGI. The CDR3 spans 13 residues. Trimming took 0 bases from V and 6 from J, leaving 6 bases between them. The CDR3 is CASSYSRGQPQHF. For the CDR3, the DNA is TGTGCCAGCAGTTACTCTAGGGGTCAGCCCCAGCATTTT.

The rearrangement links TRBV4-3 to TRBJ2-2; TRBD1 matches at 10 bases. Losses at the gene ends were 2 bases for V and 4 bases for J; bases not matched to a gene: 7. The length of the CDR3 is 17 residues. Looked up from germline, CDR1 is LGHNA and CDR2 is YSLEER. The CDR3 spells CASSQSGTGAVTGELFF. Written as DNA, the CDR3 is TGCGCCAGCAGCCAATCCGGGACAGGGGCGGTCACCGGGGAGCTGTTTTTT.

This chain uses TRBV15 with TRBJ2-6, with D possibly being TRBD1 or TRBD2 (5 bases each). The CDR3 totals 14 residues. Trimming stripped 0 bases from V and 9 bases from J, with 9 bases between. CDR1 is LNHNV and CDR2 is YYDKDF in the germline V gene (reference sequence). CDR3 residues: CATSRDQRGNVLTF. CDR3 coding DNA: TGTGCCACCAGCAGAGATCAGAGGGGCAACGTCCTGACTTTC.

The chain couples TRBV7-9 to TRBJ2-5, with 9 bases identical to TRBD2. This CDR3 contains 14 residues. V shed 3 bases and J 9 bases; nucleotides not matched to a gene: 8. Germline V gene sequence: CDR1 SEHNR, CDR2 FQNEAQ (reference sequence). This chain's CDR3 is CASSLGGRGAAQYF. CDR3 nucleotides: TGTGCCAGCAGCTTGGGCGGGAGGGGCGCGGCCCAGTACTTC.

The CDR3 sequence: CASSLFGTGKNTEAFF. In DNA form, the CDR3 reads TGTGCCAGCAGTTTATTTGGGACGGGTAAAAACACTGAAGCTTTCTTT. The chain recombines TRBV28 with TRBJ1-1; possibly TRBD1 for D (5 bases). Trimming cost V 1 base and J 2 bases, with 14 bases left between them. Germline V lookup: CDR1 MDHEN, CDR2 SYDVKM. The CDR3 consists of 16 residues.

The chain has TRBV3-1 (or the pseudogene TRBV3-2) and TRBJ1-2, with D possibly being TRBD1 (6 bases). The germline gives CDR1 LGHDT, CDR2 YNNKEL (reference sequence). The V gene lost 1 base and the J gene lost 4 bases, with 16 bases spanning the gap. This CDR3 has 16 residues. CDR3 loop: CASSQADGGRPYGYTF. CDR3 DNA sequence: TGTGCCAGCAGCCAAGCGGATGGGGGGCGCCCCTATGGCTACACCTTC.

V gene TRBV9 combines with J gene TRBJ2-5, with TRBD1 as a possible D gene (5 bases). The CDR3 contains 18 residues. V lost 0 bases, J lost 4 bases, and 22 bases lay in between. The germline gives CDR1 SGDLS, CDR2 YYNGEE. The CDR3 region is CASSVGGRAYAPGETQYF. CDR3 DNA: TGTGCCAGCAGCGTAGGCGGCAGGGCCTACGCCCCAGGAGAGACCCAGTACTTC.

This chain uses TRBV3-1 (or the pseudogene TRBV3-2) with TRBJ2-7; D possibly corresponds to TRBD1 (6 bases). Trimming removed 1 base from V and 1 base from J, with 14 bases in between. This CDR3 spans 16 amino acids. Germline V gene sequence: CDR1 LGHDT, CDR2 YNNKEL (reference sequence). The CDR3 DNA follows: TGTGCCAGCAGCCAAGGCCAGGGGTTCGTATCCTACGAGCAGTACTTC. It encodes CASSQGQGFVSYEQYF.

This clone turned up a few times. The chain couples TRBV5-1 to TRBJ2-7, with 7 bases matching TRBD1. The CDR3 sequence is 15 residues long. Looked up from germline, CDR1 is SGHRS and CDR2 is YFSETQ. The junction had 10 bases not matched to a gene; V was cut back by 4 bases and J by 3 bases. The CDR3 sequence: CASSPVGRTGYEQYF. The CDR3 DNA is TGCGCCAGCAGCCCGGTCGGTAGGACAGGCTACGAGCAGTACTTC.

The chain uses TRBV28 and TRBJ1-2; D gene uncertain. The V and J ends lost 5 bases and 1 base respectively, with 2 bases between them. Germline loops: CDR1 MDHEN, CDR2 SYDVKM. This CDR3 spans 11 amino acids. CDR3: CASSGNYGYTF. Written as DNA, the CDR3 is TGTGCCAGCAGTGGTAACTATGGCTACACCTTC.

The gene calls are TRBV19 and TRBJ1-3; D remains ambiguous. From germline, CDR1 is LNHDA and CDR2 SQIVND (reference sequence). Trimming cost V 7 bases and J 0 bases, with 10 bases left between them. The CDR3 has 14 residues. In nucleotides, the CDR3 is TGTGCCAGTAAAGTTGGGAACTCTGGAAACACCATATATTTT. Translating it yields CASKVGNSGNTIYF.